This T cell receptor (beta chain) was documented in a study of shared clonotypes between healthy human individuals. The ends were cut back, 11 bases at V and 6 bases at J, with 14 bases in the middle. Looked up from germline, CDR1 is ENHRY and CDR2 is SYGVKD. This CDR3 has 12 amino acids. Sequencing was performed with immunoSEQ multiplex PCR; in TCRdb, only in-frame clones are kept and a portion is missing. Among 2 million to 3 million clones, around 94% were seen once, and the ten largest hold roughly 0.13%. On this clone itself: Its matching antigen is unknown.

Whole-study results and caveats: Rarefaction showed that sequencing of sorted subsets was incomplete (despite large depth). Among a few donors, approximately 5% of naive CD4 clonotypes were found in common.

Source material: naive CD4+ T cells sorted from blood. As to subset: CD45RA+ positively selected. The clonotype comes from a man between 18 and 29 years old in good health. This chain connects TRBV10-3 to TRBJ2-1; either TRBD1 or TRBD2 may supply D (5 bases each). DNA of the CDR3: TGTGCCGGGGGACCGGGAACCAATGAGCAGTTCTTC. Its protein is CAGGPGTNEQFF.